The 3 T cell receptor beta chains given below trace back to one sample, sequenced in a study of early stage breast cancer tumors. TCRdb's table, derived via immunoSEQ multiplex PCR, lists solely in-frame clones and lacks some. The table includes tens of thousands of clones, 65% to 75% detected once. The sequenced sample consisted of blood. Receptors were obtained from a person between 55 and 70 years old with breast cancer.

In this sample, this clone turned up once. This chain links TRBV5-1 with TRBJ1-3, with D possibly being TRBD1 (5 bases). Trimming took off 0 bases at V and 1 base at J, with 11 bases between the two ends. Germline-derived CDR1 and CDR2 are SGHRS and YFSETQ. There are 16 residues in the CDR3. DNA of the CDR3: TGCGCCAGCAGCTTGGACGGGGGAACGTCTGGAAACACCATATATTTT. This sequence encodes CASSLDGGTSGNTIYF. The full variable domain, rest sourced from reference TRBV5-1 and TRBJ1-3, is KAGVTQTPRYLIKTRGQQVTLSCSPISGHRSVSWYQQTPGQGLQFLFEYFSETQRNKGNFPGRFSGRQFSNSRSEMNVSTLELGDSALYLCASSLDGGTSGNTIYFGEGSWLTVV.

CDR3 in DNA: TGTGCCAGCAGGAAGGACTCCTACGAGCAGTACTTC. It encodes CASRKDSYEQYF. The chain uses TRBV6-1 and TRBJ2-7; no clear D. The V end was cut by 6 bases, the J end by 0 bases, with 6 bases between. Germline CDR1 reads MNHNS; CDR2 reads SASEGT. This CDR3 has 12 amino acids.

The chain employs TRBV6-1 and TRBJ1-5; possibly TRBD1 for D (6 bases). CDR1 and CDR2 (germline): MNHNS, SASEGT. The CDR3 length is 14 residues. V lost 10 bases to trimming and J lost 6 bases, with 19 bases between them. The CDR3 spells CAIEAGRGGQPQHF. As DNA, the CDR3 is TGTGCCATCGAGGCGGGCAGGGGAGGTCAGCCCCAGCATTTT.